The clone carrying this T cell receptor beta chain was seen just once. This sample stems from a study of blood T cell repertoires in COVID-19. Clones were sequenced by immunoSEQ multiplex PCR, and TCRdb holds only the in-frame ones, with some missing. The table lists some 160,000 clones, 80% of them singletons. CDR1 is MNHEY and CDR2 is SVGAGI in the germline V gene. The CDR3 covers 15 residues. J lost 5 bases, V lost 5 bases, and 8 bases had no gene match. Sample: PBMCs or T cells enriched from blood (not recorded which). This chain links TRBV6-5 with TRBJ1-1, with TRBD1 identical over 10 bases. The TCR originated in a woman aged 55 to 70 who had recovered from COVID-19. CDR3 sequence: CASSLRTGGSTEAFF. The CDR3 DNA follows: TGTGCCAGCAGTCTGAGGACAGGGGGGAGTACTGAAGCTTTCTTT.